This TCR beta chain is from a study of metastatic and nonmetastatic thyroid tumors. On the study more broadly: Repertoires were compared across blood and tumor or nodule tissue from malignant and benign thyroid patients.

This clone was counted a few times. Thyroid surgery was preceded by no treatment in any patient. TCRdb re-called the PCR reads via MiXCR. The sample lists roughly 45,000 clones, approximately 3% occurring once. The CDR3 contains 15 residues. Germline V lookup: CDR1 MNHNS, CDR2 SASEGT. V was shortened by 4 bases and J by 4 bases, with 14 bases between the two germline ends. This chain links TRBV6-1 with TRBJ2-1; possibly TRBD2 for D (6 bases). The sequenced sample was blood. The sequence came from a female donor with papillary thyroid cancer or a benign thyroid nodule (not recorded which). Some clones in this sample may be carry-over from other donors' samples. CDR3 in amino acids: CASSGDFTPYNEQFF. In nucleotides, the CDR3 is TGTGCCAGCAGTGGGGACTTTACTCCTTACAATGAGCAGTTCTTC.